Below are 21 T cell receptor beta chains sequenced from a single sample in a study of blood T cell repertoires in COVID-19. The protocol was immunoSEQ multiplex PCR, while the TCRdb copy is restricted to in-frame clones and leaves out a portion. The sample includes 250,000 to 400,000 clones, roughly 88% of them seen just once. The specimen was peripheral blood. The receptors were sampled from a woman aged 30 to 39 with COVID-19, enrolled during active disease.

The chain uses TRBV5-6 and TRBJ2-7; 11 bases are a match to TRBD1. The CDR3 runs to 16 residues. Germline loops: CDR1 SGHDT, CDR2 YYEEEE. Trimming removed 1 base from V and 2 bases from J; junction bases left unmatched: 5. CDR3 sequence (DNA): TGTGCCAGCAGCTTGCAAAGGACAGGGGGCCCCTACGAGCAGTACTTC. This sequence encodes CASSLQRTGGPYEQYF.

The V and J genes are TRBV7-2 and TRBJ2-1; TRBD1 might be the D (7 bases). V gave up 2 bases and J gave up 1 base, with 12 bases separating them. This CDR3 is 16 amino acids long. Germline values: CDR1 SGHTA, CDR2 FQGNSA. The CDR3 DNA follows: TGTGCCAGCAGCTTAAGGGGGCGGGGTTCCTACAATGAGCAGTTCTTC. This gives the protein CASSLRGRGSYNEQFF.

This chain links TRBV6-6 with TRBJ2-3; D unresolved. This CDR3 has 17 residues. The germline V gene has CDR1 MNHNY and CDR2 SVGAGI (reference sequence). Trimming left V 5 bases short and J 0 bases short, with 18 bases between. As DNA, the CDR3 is TGTGCCAGCAGTCAAATTCAGACACAAACTAGCACAGATACGCAGTATTTT. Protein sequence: CASSQIQTQTSTDTQYF.

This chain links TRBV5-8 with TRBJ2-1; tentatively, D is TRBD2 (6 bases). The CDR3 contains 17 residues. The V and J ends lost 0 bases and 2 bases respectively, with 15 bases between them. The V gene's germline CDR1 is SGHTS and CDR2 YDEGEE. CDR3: CASSLVVGDLTYNEQFF. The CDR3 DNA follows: TGTGCCAGCAGCTTGGTAGTGGGGGACTTAACCTACAATGAGCAGTTCTTC.

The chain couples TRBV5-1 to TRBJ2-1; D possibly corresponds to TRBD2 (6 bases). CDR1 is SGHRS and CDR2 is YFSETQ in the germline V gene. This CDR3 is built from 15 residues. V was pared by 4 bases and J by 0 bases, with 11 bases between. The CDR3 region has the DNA TGCGCCAGCAGCAGGACTACCAACTCCTACAATGAGCAGTTCTTC. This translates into CASSRTTNSYNEQFF.

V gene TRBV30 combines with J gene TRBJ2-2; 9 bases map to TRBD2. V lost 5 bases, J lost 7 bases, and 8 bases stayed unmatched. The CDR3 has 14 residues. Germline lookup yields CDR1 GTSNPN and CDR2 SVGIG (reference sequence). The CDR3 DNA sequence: TGTGCCTGGCAAGGCGGGAGGGCCGGCGGGGAGCTGTTTTTT. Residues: CAWQGGRAGGELFF.

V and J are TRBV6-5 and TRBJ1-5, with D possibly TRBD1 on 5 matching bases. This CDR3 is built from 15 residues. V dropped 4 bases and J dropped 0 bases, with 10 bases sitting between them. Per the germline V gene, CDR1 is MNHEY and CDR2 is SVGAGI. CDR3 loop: CASSSGTDSNQPQHF. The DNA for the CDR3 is TGTGCCAGCAGTTCTGGGACTGATAGCAATCAGCCCCAGCATTTT.

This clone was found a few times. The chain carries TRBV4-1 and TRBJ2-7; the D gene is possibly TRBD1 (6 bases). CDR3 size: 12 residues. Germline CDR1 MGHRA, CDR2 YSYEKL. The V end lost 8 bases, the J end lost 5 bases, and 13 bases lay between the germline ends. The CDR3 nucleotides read TGCGCCAGCTCTGAGAGGGGGAACGAGCAGTACTTC. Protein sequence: CASSERGNEQYF.

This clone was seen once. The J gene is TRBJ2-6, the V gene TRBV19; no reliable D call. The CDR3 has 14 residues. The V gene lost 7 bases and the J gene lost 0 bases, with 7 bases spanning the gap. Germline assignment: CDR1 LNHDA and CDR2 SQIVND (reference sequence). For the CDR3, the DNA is TGTGCCAGTAATCCGTTCTCTGGGGCCAACGTCCTGACTTTC. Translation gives CASNPFSGANVLTF.

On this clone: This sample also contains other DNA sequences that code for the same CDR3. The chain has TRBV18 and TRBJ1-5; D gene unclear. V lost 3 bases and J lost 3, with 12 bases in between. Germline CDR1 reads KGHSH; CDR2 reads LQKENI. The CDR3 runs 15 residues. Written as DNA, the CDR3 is TGTGCCAGCTCACCGAACCCGGGGAACAATCAGCCCCAGCATTTT. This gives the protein CASSPNPGNNQPQHF.

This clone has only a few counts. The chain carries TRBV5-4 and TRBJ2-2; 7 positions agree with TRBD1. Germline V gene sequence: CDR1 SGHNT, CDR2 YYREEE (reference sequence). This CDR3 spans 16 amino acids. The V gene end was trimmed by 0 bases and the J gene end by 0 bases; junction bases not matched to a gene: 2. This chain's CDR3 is CASSLGGTANTGELFF. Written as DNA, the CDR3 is TGTGCCAGCAGCTTGGGTGGGACAGCGAACACCGGGGAGCTGTTTTTT.

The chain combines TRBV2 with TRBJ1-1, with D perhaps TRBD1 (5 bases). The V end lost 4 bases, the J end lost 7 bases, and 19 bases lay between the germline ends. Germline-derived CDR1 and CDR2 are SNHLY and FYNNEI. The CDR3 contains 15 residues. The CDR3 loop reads CASSGTAGGSYEAFF. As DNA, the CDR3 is TGTGCCAGCAGTGGTACCGCCGGGGGTTCTTATGAAGCTTTCTTT.

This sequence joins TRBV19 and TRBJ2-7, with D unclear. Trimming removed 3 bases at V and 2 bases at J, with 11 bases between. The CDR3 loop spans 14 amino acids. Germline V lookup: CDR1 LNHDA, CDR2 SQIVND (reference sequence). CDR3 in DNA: TGTGCCAGTAGTATCGCAGGTATAACCTACGAGCAGTACTTC. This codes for CASSIAGITYEQYF.

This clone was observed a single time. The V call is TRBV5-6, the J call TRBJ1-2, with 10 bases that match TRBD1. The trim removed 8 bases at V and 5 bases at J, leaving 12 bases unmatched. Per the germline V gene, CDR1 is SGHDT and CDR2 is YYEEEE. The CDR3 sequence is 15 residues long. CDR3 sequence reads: CASPSGTGEPYGYTF. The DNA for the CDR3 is TGTGCCAGTCCTTCCGGGACAGGGGAACCGTATGGCTACACCTTC.

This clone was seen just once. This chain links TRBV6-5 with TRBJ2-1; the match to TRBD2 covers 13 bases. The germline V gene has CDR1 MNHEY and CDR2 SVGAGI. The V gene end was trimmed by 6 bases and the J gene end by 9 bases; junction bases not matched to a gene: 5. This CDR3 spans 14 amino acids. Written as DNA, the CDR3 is TGTGCCAGCAGCGAGGGACTAGCGGGAATTGAGCAGTTCTTC. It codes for CASSEGLAGIEQFF.

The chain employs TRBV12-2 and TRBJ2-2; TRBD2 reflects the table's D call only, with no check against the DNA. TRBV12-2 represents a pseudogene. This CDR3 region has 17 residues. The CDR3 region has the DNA TGTGCAAGTCGCTTAGTCAGGCTAGCGTTGAACACCGGGGAGCTGTTTTTT. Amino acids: CASRLVRLALNTGELFF.

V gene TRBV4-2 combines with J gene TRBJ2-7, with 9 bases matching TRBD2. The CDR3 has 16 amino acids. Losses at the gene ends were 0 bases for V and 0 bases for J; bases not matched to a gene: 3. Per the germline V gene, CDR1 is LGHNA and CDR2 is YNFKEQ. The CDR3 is CASSQESAGGSYEQYF. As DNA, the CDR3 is TGTGCCAGCAGCCAAGAGTCAGCGGGAGGCTCCTACGAGCAGTACTTC.

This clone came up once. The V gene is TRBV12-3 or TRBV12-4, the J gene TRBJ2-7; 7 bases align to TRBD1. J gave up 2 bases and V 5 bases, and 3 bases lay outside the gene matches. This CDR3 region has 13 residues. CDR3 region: CASSGQETYEQYF. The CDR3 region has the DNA TGTGCCAGCAGTGGACAGGAGACCTACGAGCAGTACTTC.

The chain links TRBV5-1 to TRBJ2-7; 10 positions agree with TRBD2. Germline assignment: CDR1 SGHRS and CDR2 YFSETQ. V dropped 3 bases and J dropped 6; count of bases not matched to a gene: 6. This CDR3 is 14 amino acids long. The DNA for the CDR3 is TGCGCCAGCAGCTCTAGCGGGAGCCCCCTCGAGCAGTACTTC. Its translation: CASSSSGSPLEQYF.

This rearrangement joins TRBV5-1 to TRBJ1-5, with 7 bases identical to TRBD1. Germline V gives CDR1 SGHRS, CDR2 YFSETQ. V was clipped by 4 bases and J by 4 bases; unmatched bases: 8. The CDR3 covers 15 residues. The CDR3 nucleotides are TGCGCCAGCAGCGCCGGGACAGATTCTAATCAGCCCCAGCATTTT. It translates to CASSAGTDSNQPQHF. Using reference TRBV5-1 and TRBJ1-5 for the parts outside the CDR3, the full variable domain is KAGVTQTPRYLIKTRGQQVTLSCSPISGHRSVSWYQQTPGQGLQFLFEYFSETQRNKGNFPGRFSGRQFSNSRSEMNVSTLELGDSALYLCASSAGTDSNQPQHFGDGTRLSIL.

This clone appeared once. This chain's CDR3 is CASSSQEGNQPQHF. Here the CDR3 DNA reads TGTGCCAGCAGTTCCCAGGAGGGCAATCAGCCCCAGCATTTT. The genes are TRBV27 and TRBJ1-5; D call uncertain. The CDR3 runs to 14 residues. The germline CDR1 and CDR2 sequences are MNHEY and SMNVEV (reference sequence). Trimming shortened V by 4 bases and J by 2 bases, and 9 bases separated the two germline ends.